These 22 T cell receptor beta chains were sequenced from one sample in a study of blood T cell repertoires in COVID-19. The table came from immunoSEQ multiplex PCR; TCRdb's copy has only in-frame clones and leaves some out. The data show about 74,000 clones, 75% seen once. The material sequenced was peripheral blood. The receptor source for this set is a man between 65 and 80 years old with acute or convalescent COVID-19.

This clone was seen a handful of times. The V call is TRBV9, the J call TRBJ1-6; 8 bases match TRBD1. CDR3 length: 15 residues. Germline CDR1 and CDR2: SGDLS and YYNGEE. Unmatched junction bases numbered 7, after V lost 4 bases and J lost 7 bases. The CDR3 sequence is CASSPRTGKNSPLHF. The CDR3 DNA reads as TGTGCCAGCAGCCCTCGGACAGGGAAAAATTCACCCCTCCACTTT.

V is TRBV7-2 and J is TRBJ2-7, with 7 bases aligning to TRBD1. Germline V gene data show CDR1 as SGHTA and CDR2 as FQGNSA. The CDR3 spans 15 residues. V was clipped by 1 base and J by 5 bases; unmatched bases: 8. The CDR3 DNA is TGTGCCAGCAGCTTAGGGACAGGCACAGTGGACGAGCAGTACTTC. Protein: CASSLGTGTVDEQYF. Looking up the rest from reference TRBV7-2 and TRBJ2-7 gives the full variable domain: GAGVSQSPSNKVTEKGKDVELRCDPISGHTALYWYRQSLGQGLEFLIYFQGNSAPDKSGLPSDRFSAERTGGSVSTLTIQRTQQEDSAVYLCASSLGTGTVDEQYFGPGTRLTVT.

V gene TRBV24-1 combines with J gene TRBJ1-2; maybe TRBD1 (5 bases). This CDR3 has 15 residues. V lost 6 bases and J lost 5, with 18 bases in between. Germline-derived CDR1 and CDR2 are KGHDR and SFDVKD. CDR3 in amino acids: CATSTLQGGNYGYTF. The CDR3 DNA reads as TGTGCCACCAGTACCCTTCAGGGTGGGAATTATGGCTACACCTTC.

The V call is TRBV3-1 (or the pseudogene TRBV3-2), the J call TRBJ2-1; D is unclear. Deletions cut 0 bases from V and 4 bases from J, with 4 bases between. The CDR3 consists of 13 residues. Germline CDR1 LGHDT, CDR2 YNNKEL (reference sequence). The CDR3 protein is CASSQDRYNEQFF. DNA of the CDR3: TGTGCCAGCAGCCAAGATCGGTACAATGAGCAGTTCTTC.

The J gene is TRBJ2-1, the V gene TRBV18, with TRBD2 identical over 7 bases. The CDR3 runs 16 residues. V gave up 0 bases and J gave up 6 bases; unmatched junction bases: 8. Per the germline V gene, CDR1 is KGHSH and CDR2 is LQKENI. This chain's CDR3 is CASSPPTGLVSNEQFF. The CDR3 DNA reads as TGTGCCAGCTCACCACCCACTGGACTAGTCAGCAATGAGCAGTTCTTC.

The genes are TRBV28 and TRBJ2-1, with 10 bases fitting TRBD2. The CDR3 sequence is 16 residues long. Trimming cost V 7 bases and J 4 bases; bases outside gene matches: 10. CDR1 is MDHEN, CDR2 SYDVKM, per germline. The CDR3 bases are TGTGCCAGCACCCTAGCGGGAGCCGGGGGATACAATGAGCAGTTCTTC. It specifies CASTLAGAGGYNEQFF.

The chain uses TRBV6-5 and TRBJ1-3; a weak D match, TRBD1 (5 bases). The CDR3 is made up of 15 amino acids. CDR1 is MNHEY and CDR2 is SVGAGI in the germline V gene. V lost 0 bases to trimming and J lost 3 bases, with 9 bases between them. The CDR3 loop reads CASSYSGQGGNTIYF. The CDR3 region has the DNA TGTGCCAGCAGTTACTCTGGGCAGGGTGGAAACACCATATATTTT.

The sample holds a few counts of this clone. This sample includes further DNA sequences coding for the same CDR3. The chain carries TRBV19 and TRBJ2-1, with 8 bases identical to TRBD2. With 3 bases clipped from V and 0 bases from J, the junction kept 1 base outside the gene matches. The germline V gene encodes CDR1 LNHDA and CDR2 SQIVND (reference sequence). This CDR3 is 15 amino acids long. In nucleotides, the CDR3 is TGTGCCAGTAGTATCAGCGGGAGCTCCTACAATGAGCAGTTCTTC. Translation: CASSISGSSYNEQFF.

The V call is TRBV7-3, the J call TRBJ1-1; 10 nucleotides align to TRBD1. Looked up from germline, CDR1 is SGHTA and CDR2 is FQGTGA. J lost 5 bases, V lost 5 bases, and 5 bases had no gene match. The CDR3 length is 14 residues. CDR3 protein: CASSGGQGTTEAFF. CDR3 nucleotide sequence: TGTGCCAGCAGCGGGGGACAGGGGACGACTGAAGCTTTCTTT.

This chain joins TRBV28 and TRBJ2-7; no clear D. Germline CDR1 is MDHEN and CDR2 is SYDVKM. This CDR3 is built from 11 residues. V was cut by 4 bases and J by 11 bases, with 12 bases left in between. CDR3: CASSSDGSKYF. CDR3 sequence (DNA): TGTGCCAGCAGTTCTGACGGTAGCAAGTACTTC.

This sequence joins TRBV4-3 and TRBJ2-7, with 7 bases identical to TRBD2. The CDR3 consists of 14 residues. V gave up 0 bases and J gave up 7 bases; unmatched junction bases: 6. Germline loops: CDR1 LGHNA, CDR2 YSLEER. CDR3 DNA: TGCGCCAGCAGCCAAGAAGGGAGGGGACGGGAGCAGTACTTC. It specifies CASSQEGRGREQYF.

This chain connects TRBV7-8 to TRBJ2-7; possible D gene TRBD2, 6 bases. CDR3 size: 14 residues. Between the trimmed V and J ends, which lost 4 bases and 0 bases, there was a span of 10 bases. CDR1 and CDR2 (germline): SGHVS, FQNEAQ. CDR3 region: CASSSREDSYEQYF. Written as DNA, the CDR3 is TGTGCCAGCAGCTCCAGGGAGGACTCCTACGAGCAGTACTTC.

The CDR3: CASSQSGLYNQPQHF. The DNA of the CDR3 is TGCGCCAGCAGCCAATCCGGACTGTACAATCAGCCCCAGCATTTT. This sequence joins TRBV4-1 and TRBJ1-5; D is uncertain. The CDR3 length is 15 residues. V lost 2 bases and J 3 bases, leaving 11 bases between the germline ends. Germline CDR1 and CDR2: MGHRA and YSYEKL.

The CDR3: CASSVLQGREKLFF. The CDR3 DNA is TGTGCCAGCAGCGTACTACAGGGGAGGGAAAAACTGTTTTTT. The chain joins TRBV27 to TRBJ1-4; 7 bases are a match to TRBD1. The germline CDR1 and CDR2 sequences are MNHEY and SMNVEV (reference sequence). The junction had 9 bases not matched to a gene; V was cut back by 6 bases and J by 8 bases. CDR3 length: 14 residues.

On this clone: Mismatch with germline at one junction end may stem from a read error. The chain couples TRBV27 to TRBJ2-1; 11 bases agree with TRBD2. Per germline, CDR1 MNHEY and CDR2 SMNVEV (reference sequence). CDR3 length equals 17 residues. The CDR3 region has the DNA TGTGCCAGCAGCCGGCAACTAGCGGGAGCCACCTACAATGAGCAATTCTTC. This translates into CASSRQLAGATYNEQFF.

The chain joins TRBV28 to TRBJ2-7, with 8 nucleotides matching TRBD1. The CDR3 has 14 amino acids. Germline V gene lookup returns CDR1 MDHEN and CDR2 SYDVKM. After removal of 3 bases from V and 7 bases from J, the junction contained 8 bases not matched to a gene. The CDR3 protein is CASSFFAGGREQYF. The DNA of the CDR3 is TGTGCCAGCAGTTTTTTTGCAGGGGGCAGGGAGCAGTACTTC.

This rearrangement joins TRBV3-1 (or the pseudogene TRBV3-2) to TRBJ1-1; D is unclear. The CDR3 spans 14 residues. CDR1 and CDR2 (germline): LGHDT, YNNKEL (reference sequence). The ends were cut back, 6 bases at V and 4 bases at J, with 15 bases in the middle. The CDR3 loop reads CASSMTRVATEAFF. CDR3 bases: TGTGCCAGCAGTATGACGAGGGTGGCCACTGAAGCTTTCTTT.

The gene calls are TRBV29-1 and TRBJ1-1; D remains unclear. Germline V CDR1 and CDR2: SQVTM, ANQGSEA. Trimming cost V 3 bases and J 4 bases, with 6 bases left between them. The CDR3 is 11 amino acids. CDR3 in amino acids: CSVEWATEAFF. In nucleotides, the CDR3 is TGCAGCGTTGAGTGGGCCACTGAAGCTTTCTTT.

This rearrangement joins TRBV5-1 to TRBJ2-7; perhaps TRBD1 as D (5 bases). Trimming cost V 0 bases and J 7 bases, with 20 bases left between them. Germline V gene sequence: CDR1 SGHRS, CDR2 YFSETQ. This CDR3 has 16 amino acids. The CDR3 nucleotides read TGCGCCAGCAGCTTGGAAGGTGGGGCCAAATCGAGGGAGCAGTACTTC. Translation: CASSLEGGAKSREQYF.

CDR3 sequence reads: CASREGTSAQETQYF. In nucleotides, the CDR3 is TGTGCCAGCAGGGAGGGGACTAGCGCTCAAGAGACCCAGTACTTC. The J gene is TRBJ2-5, the V gene TRBV5-4, with TRBD2 matching 10 bases. The CDR3 contains 15 residues. CDR1 SGHNT and CDR2 YYREEE come from the germline V gene (reference sequence). Trimming took 5 bases from V and 2 from J; bases not matched to a gene: 6.

V gene TRBV28 combines with J gene TRBJ2-7, with a possible D match to TRBD1 (6 bases). Germline values: CDR1 MDHEN, CDR2 SYDVKM. The CDR3 loop spans 13 amino acids. Trimming left V 3 bases short and J 9 bases short, with 15 bases between. The CDR3 coding sequence is TGTGCCAGCAGTTTGGCAGGGGTAGTAGGGCAGTACTTC. Its translation is CASSLAGVVGQYF.

The chain has TRBV20-1 and TRBJ2-7; possible D gene TRBD2, 6 bases. V was trimmed by 3 bases and J by 0 bases, leaving 15 bases between them. Germline CDR1 DFQATT, CDR2 SNEGSKA (reference sequence). CDR3 length equals 15 residues. The CDR3, as DNA: TGCAGTGCTAGTGGGGAGCGGGTTGGCTCCTACGAGCAGTACTTC. This codes for CSASGERVGSYEQYF.